This T cell receptor (beta chain) was retrieved from a study of CD8+ T cells in alopecia areata. Study-wide background: Female C3H/HeJ recipients aged about 7-10 weeks got skin from C3H/HeJ graft donors aged about 6-12 months that had spontaneous alopecia.

Following extraction, RNA underwent reverse transcription to cDNA, which served as the sequencing template. Libraries were prepared by immunoSEQ multiplex PCR; TCRdb keeps only in-frame clonotypes and omits some of them. The sample lists approximately 280,000 clones, none appearing once, the ten largest making up 0.9% to 1.5%. This CDR3 contains 11 residues. Germline V lookup: CDR1 NNHDY, CDR2 SYVADS. Concerning this clone: Antigen: not known. Gene and germline names: mouse. The read falls 4 residues short of the CDR3 end, and the missing part is taken from the germline J gene. The sample contains more than one DNA sequence encoding this CDR3.

Study observations and caveats: Researchers report lesional scalp, most notably alopecia totalis/universalis, outstripped normal scalp in clonality. When scalp samples are sequenced, resident alphabeta T cells of normal skin are also captured.

Pooled cells of cutaneous lymph node origin were sorted on CD4, CD8alpha, NKG2D, NKG2ACE and other markers. The J gene is TRBJ2-5, the V gene TRBV13-3; no firm D call. The sample comprised CD4+ T cells sorted from a lymph node. The TCR was taken from a C3H/HeJ mouse with alopecia areata. As its MHC haplotype, the strain has H2-k. The part of the CDR3 DNA that was read is TGTGCCAGCAGTGAAAGAGAC. Amino acids: CASSERD. The entire CDR3 protein reads CASSERDTQYF.